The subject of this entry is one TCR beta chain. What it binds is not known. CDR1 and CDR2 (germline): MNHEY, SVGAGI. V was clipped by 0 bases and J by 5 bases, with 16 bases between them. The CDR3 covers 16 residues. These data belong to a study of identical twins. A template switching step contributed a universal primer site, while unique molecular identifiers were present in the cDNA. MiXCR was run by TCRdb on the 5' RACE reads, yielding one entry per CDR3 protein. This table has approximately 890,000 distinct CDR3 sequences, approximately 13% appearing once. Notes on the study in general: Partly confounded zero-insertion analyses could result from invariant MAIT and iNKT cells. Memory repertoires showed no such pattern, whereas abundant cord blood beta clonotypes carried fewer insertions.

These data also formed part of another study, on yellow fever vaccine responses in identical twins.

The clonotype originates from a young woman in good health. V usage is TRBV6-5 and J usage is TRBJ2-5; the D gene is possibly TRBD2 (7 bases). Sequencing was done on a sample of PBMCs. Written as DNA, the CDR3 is TGTGCCAGCAGTTACTCAAGGGGGAGGGCGGGGGAGACCCAGTACTTC. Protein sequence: CASSYSRGRAGETQYF.